This record looks at one T cell receptor beta chain sequence and its context. Its target is unknown. The germline gives CDR1 WSHSY, CDR2 SAAADI. The CDR3 covers 19 residues. This record comes from a study of T cells expressing NK-cell markers. TCRdb reprocessed the 5' RACE reads and keeps a single row for each CDR3 protein, giving no DNA. The sample has 500,000 to 700,000 distinct CDR3 sequences; the top ten hold around 3.3%. Study-wide findings and caveats: Once again these clonotypes came out on top in the CD3+CD56-NKG2C+ fraction of a few donors. The share of CD8+ T cells held by dominant NKG2C+ clonotypes was about 1.0-7.5% in over 5 donors.

The chain carries TRBV10-2 and TRBJ2-3; absent DNA, TCRdb's TRBD2 call cannot be checked. This clonotype originated in a man younger than 30 in good health. Material: blood T cells: a sorted CD56 or NKG2C T cell subset, CD4+ or CD8+ T cells, or bulk PBMC T cells (not recorded which). This CDR3 is CASSRENPGLAGDTDTQYF.